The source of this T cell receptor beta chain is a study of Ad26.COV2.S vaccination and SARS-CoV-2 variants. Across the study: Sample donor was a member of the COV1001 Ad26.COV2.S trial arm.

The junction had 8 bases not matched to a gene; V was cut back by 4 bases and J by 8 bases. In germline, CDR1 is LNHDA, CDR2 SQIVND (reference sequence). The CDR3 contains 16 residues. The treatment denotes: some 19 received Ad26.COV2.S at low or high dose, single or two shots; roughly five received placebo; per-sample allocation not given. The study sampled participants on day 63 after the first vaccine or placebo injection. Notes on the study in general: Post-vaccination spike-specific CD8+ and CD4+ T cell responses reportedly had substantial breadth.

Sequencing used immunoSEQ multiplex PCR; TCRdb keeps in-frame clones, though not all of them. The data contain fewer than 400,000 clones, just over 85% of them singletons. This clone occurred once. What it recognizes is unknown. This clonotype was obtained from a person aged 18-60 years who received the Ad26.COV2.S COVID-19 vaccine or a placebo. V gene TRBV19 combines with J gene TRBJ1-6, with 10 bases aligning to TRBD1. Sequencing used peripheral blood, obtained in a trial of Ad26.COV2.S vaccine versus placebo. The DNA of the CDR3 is TGTGCCAGTAGTACCCGGGACAGGGGATACGATTCACCCCTCCACTTT. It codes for CASSTRDRGYDSPLHF.